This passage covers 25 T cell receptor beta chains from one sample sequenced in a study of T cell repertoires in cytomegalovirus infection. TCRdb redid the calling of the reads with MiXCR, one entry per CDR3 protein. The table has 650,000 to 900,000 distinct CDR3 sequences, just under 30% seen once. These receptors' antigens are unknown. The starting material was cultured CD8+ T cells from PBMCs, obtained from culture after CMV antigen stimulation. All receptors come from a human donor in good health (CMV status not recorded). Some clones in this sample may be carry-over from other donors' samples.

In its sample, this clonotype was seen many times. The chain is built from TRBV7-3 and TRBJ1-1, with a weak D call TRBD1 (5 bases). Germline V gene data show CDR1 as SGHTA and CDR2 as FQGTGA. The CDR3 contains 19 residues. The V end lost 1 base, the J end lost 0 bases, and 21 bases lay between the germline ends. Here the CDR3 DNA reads TGTGCCAGCAGCTTAAGGCCGCTAGGGGTCAGGGACTTGAACACTGAAGCTTTCTTT. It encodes CASSLRPLGVRDLNTEAFF.

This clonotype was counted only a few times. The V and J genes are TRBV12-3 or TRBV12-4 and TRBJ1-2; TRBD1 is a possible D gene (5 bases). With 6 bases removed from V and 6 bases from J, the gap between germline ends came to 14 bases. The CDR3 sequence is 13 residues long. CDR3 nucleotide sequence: TGTGCCAGCAGCCTCGCGGCGGGACATGGCTACACCTTC. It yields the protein CASSLAAGHGYTF.

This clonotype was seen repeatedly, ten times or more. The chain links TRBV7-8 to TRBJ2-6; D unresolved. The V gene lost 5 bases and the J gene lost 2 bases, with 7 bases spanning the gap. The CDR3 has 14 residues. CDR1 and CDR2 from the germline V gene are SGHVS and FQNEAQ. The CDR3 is CASSGEAGANVLTF. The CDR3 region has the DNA TGTGCCAGCAGCGGGGAAGCTGGGGCCAACGTCCTGACTTTC.

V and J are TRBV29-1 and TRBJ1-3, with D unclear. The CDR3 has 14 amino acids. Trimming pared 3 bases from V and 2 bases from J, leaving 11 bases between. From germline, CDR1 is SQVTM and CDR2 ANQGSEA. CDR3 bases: TGCAGCGTTGAGAGGGCCGGCACTGGAAACACCATATATTTT. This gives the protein CSVERAGTGNTIYF.

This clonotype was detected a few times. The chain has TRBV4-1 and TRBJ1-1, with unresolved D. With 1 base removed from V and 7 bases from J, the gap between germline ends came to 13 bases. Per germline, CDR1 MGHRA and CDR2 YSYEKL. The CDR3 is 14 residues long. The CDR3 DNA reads TGCGCCAGCAGCCAAGCCCTGCCTGCCCTTGAAGCTTTCTTT. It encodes CASSQALPALEAFF.

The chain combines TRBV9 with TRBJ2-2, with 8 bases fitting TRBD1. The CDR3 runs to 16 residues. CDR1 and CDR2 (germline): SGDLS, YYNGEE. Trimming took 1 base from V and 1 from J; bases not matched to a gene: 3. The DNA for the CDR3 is TGTGCCAGCAGCGTACGGACAGGGAGGAACACCGGGGAGCTGTTTTTT. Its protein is CASSVRTGRNTGELFF. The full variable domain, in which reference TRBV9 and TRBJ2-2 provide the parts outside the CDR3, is DSGVTQTPKHLITATGQRVTLRCSPRSGDLSVYWYQQSLDQGLQFLIQYYNGEERAKGNILERFSAQQFPDLHSELNLSSLELGDSALYFCASSVRTGRNTGELFFGEGSRLTVL.

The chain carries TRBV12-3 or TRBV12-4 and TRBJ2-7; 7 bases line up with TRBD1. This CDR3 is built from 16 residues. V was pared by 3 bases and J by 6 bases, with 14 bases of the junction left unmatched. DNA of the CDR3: TGTGCCAGCAGTTTCCAGCCCCGTGACAGGGCGGGCGAGCAGTACTTC. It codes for CASSFQPRDRAGEQYF.

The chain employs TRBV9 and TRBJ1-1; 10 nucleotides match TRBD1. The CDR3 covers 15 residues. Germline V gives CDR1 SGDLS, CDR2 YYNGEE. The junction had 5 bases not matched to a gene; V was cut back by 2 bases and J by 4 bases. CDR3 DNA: TGTGCCAGCAGCGTGGGGACAGGGGTGAGCACTGAAGCTTTCTTT. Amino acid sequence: CASSVGTGVSTEAFF.

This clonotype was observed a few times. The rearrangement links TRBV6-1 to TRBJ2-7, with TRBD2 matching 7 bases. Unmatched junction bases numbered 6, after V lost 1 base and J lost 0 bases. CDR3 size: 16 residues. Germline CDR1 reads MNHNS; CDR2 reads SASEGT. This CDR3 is CASSEEGSGPSYEQYF. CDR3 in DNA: TGTGCCAGCAGTGAAGAAGGTAGCGGGCCCTCCTACGAGCAGTACTTC.

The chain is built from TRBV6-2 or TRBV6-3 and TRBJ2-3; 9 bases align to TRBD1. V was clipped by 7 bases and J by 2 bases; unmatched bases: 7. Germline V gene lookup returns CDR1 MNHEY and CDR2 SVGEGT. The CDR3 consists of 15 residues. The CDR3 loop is CASNYRGPVTDTQYF. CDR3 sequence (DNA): TGTGCCAGCAACTACAGGGGGCCAGTCACAGATACGCAGTATTTT.

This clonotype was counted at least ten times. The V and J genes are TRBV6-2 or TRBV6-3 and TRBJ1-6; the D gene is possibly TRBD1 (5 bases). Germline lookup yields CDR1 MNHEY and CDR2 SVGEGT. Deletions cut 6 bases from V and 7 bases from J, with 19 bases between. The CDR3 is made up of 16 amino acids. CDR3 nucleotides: TGTGCCAGCAGCAGTCTCCGGAGGGGAAAAAATTCACCCCTCCACTTT. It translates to CASSSLRRGKNSPLHF.

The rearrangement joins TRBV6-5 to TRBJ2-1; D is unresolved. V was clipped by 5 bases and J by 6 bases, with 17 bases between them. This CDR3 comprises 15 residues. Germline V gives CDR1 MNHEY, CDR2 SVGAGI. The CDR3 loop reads CASSNTVGLGNEQFF. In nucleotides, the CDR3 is TGTGCCAGCAGTAACACCGTCGGCCTCGGCAATGAGCAGTTCTTC.

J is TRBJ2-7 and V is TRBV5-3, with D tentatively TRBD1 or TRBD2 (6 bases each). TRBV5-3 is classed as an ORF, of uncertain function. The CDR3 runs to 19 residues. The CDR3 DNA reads TGTGCCAGCAGCTTGAAATCGAGAGAGGGGGGTTCGGGTATATACGAGCAGTACGTC. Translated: CASSLKSREGGSGIYEQYV.

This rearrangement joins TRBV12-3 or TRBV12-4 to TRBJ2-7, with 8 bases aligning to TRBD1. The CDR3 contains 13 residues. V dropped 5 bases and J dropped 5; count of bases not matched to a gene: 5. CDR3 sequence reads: CASSLTDRDEQYV. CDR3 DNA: TGTGCCAGCAGTCTCACGGACAGGGACGAGCAGTACGTC.

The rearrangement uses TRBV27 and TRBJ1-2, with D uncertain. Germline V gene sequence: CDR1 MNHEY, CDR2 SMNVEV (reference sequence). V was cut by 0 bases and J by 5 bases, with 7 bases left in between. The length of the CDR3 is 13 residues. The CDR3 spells CASSLSRSYGYTF. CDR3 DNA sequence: TGTGCCAGCAGTTTATCCAGGTCTTATGGCTACACCTTC.

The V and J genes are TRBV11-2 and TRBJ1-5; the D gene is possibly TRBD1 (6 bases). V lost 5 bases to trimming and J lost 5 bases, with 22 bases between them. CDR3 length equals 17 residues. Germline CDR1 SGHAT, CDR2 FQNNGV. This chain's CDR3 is CASSRGPGRVSYQPQHF. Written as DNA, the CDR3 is TGTGCCAGCAGCCGGGGGCCGGGCCGCGTGAGCTATCAGCCCCAGCATTTT.

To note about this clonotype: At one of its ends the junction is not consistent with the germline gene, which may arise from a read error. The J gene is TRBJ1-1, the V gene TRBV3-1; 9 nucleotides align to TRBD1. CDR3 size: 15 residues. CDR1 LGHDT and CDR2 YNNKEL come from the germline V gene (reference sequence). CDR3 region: CASSKEQGARTEAFF. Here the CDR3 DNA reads TGTGCCAGCAGCAAAGAACAGGGGGCTCGGACTGAAGCTTTCTTT.

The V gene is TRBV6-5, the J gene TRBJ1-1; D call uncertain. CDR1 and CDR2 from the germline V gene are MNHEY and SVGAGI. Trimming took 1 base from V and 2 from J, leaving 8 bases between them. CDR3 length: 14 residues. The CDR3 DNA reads TGTGCCAGCAGTTACTATGAGGGTAACACTGAAGCTTTCTTT. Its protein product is CASSYYEGNTEAFF.

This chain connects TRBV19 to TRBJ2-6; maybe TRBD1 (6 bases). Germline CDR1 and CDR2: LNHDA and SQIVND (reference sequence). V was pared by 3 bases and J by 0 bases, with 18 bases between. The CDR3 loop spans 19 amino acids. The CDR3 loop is CASSILGQGILSGANVLTF. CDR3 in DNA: TGTGCCAGTAGTATTCTGGGACAAGGAATACTCTCTGGGGCCAACGTCCTGACTTTC.

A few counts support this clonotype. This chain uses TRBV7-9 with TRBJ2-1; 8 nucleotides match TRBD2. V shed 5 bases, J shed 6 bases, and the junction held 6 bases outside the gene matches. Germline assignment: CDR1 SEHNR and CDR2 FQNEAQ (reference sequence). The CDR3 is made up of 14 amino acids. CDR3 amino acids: CASSPGGGANEQFF. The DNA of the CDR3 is TGTGCCAGCAGCCCGGGAGGGGGGGCCAATGAGCAGTTCTTC. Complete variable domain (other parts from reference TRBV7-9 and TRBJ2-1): DTGVSQNPRHKITKRGQNVTFRCDPISEHNRLYWYRQTLGQGPEFLTYFQNEAQLEKSRLLSDRFSAERPKGSFSTLEIQRTEQGDSAMYLCASSPGGGANEQFFGPGTRLTVL.

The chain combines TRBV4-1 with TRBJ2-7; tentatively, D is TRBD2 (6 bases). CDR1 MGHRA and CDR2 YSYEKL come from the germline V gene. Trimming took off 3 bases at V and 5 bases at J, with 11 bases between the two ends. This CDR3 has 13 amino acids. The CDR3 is CASSQTSSHEQYF. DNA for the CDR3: TGCGCCAGCAGCCAGACTAGTTCCCACGAGCAGTACTTC.

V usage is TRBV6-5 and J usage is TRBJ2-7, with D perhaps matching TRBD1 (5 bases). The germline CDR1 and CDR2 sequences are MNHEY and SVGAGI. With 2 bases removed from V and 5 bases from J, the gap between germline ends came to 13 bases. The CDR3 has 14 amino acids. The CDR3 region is CASSYAAGLDEQYF. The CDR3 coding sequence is TGTGCCAGCAGTTACGCGGCAGGGTTGGACGAGCAGTACTTC.

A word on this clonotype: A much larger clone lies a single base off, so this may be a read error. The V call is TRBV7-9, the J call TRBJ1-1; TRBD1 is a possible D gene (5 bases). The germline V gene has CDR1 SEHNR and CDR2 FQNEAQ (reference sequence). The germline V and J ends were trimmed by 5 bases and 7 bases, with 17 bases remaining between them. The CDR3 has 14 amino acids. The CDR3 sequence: CASSPGTWGVEAFF. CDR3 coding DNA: TGTGCCAGCAGCCCTGGGACCTGGGGAGTTGAAGCTTTCTTT.

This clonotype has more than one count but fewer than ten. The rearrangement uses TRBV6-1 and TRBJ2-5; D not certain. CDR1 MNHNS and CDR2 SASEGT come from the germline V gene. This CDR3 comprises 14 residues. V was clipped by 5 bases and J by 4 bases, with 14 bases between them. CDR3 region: CASSPFEMGETQYF. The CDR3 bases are TGTGCCAGCAGTCCCTTCGAGATGGGAGAGACCCAGTACTTC.

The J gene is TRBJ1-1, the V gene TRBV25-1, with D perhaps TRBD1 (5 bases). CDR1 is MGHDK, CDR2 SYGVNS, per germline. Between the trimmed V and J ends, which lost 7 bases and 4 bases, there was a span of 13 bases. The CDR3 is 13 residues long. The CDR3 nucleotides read TGTGCCAGCACCCCATGGGGGTTCACTGAAGCTTTCTTT. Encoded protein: CASTPWGFTEAFF.